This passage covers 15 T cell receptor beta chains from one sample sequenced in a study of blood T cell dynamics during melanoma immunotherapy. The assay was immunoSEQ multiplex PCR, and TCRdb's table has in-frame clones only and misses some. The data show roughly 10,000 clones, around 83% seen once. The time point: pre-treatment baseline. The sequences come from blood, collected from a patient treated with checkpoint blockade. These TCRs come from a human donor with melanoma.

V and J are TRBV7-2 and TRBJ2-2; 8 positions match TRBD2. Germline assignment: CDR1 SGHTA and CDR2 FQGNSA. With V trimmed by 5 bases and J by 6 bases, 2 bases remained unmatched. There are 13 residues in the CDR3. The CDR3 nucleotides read TGTGCCAGCAGCATTAGCGGGGCCGGGGAGCTGTTTTTT. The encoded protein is CASSISGAGELFF.

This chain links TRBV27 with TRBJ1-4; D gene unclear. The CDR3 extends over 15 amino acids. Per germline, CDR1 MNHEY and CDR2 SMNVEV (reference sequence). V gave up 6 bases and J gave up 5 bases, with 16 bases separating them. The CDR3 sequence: CASSLGLGLNEKLFF. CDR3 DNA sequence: TGTGCCAGCAGCCTTGGCCTTGGTTTAAATGAAAAACTGTTTTTT. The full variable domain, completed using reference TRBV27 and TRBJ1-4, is EAQVTQNPRYLITVTGKKLTVTCSQNMNHEYMSWYRQDPGLGLRQIYYSMNVEVTDKGDVPEGYKVSRKEKRNFPLILESPSPNQTSLYFCASSLGLGLNEKLFFGSGTQLSVL.

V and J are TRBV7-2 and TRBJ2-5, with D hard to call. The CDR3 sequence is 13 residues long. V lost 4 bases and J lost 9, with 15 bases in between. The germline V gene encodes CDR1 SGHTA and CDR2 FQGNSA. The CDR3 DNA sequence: TGTGCCAGCAGCTCCAGGAACAGCAAGGCCCAGTACTTC. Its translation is CASSSRNSKAQYF.

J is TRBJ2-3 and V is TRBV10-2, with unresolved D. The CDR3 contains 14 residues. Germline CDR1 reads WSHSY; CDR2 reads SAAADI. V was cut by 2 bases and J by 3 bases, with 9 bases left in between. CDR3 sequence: CASSEDETTDTQYF. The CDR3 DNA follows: TGCGCCAGCAGTGAGGATGAGACAACAGATACGCAGTATTTT.

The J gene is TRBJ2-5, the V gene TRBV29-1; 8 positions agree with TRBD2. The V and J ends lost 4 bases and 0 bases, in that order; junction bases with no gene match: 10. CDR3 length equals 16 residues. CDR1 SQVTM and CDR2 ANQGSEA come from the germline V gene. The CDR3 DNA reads TGCAGCGTTGTTCCCCTGACTAGCGCTCACCAAGAGACCCAGTACTTC. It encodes CSVVPLTSAHQETQYF.

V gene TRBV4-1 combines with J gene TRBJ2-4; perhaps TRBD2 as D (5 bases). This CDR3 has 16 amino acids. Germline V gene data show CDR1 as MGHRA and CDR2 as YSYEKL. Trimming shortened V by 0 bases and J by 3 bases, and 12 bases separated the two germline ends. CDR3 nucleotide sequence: TGCGCCAGCAGCCAAGATCTCGGGGTCGGCAAAAACATTCAGTACTTC. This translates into CASSQDLGVGKNIQYF.

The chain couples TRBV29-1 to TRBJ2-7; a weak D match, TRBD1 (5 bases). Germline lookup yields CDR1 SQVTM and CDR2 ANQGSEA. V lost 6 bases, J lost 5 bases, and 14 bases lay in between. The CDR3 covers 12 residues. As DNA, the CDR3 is TGCAGCGTCGGCCAGGGCTCTGACGAGCAGTACTTC. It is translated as CSVGQGSDEQYF.

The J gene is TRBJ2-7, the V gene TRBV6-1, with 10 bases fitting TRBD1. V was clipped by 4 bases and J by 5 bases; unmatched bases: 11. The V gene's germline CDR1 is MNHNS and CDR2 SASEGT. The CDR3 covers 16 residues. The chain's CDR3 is CASSGAPGTGEHEQYF. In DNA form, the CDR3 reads TGTGCCAGCAGTGGGGCCCCCGGGACAGGGGAACACGAGCAGTACTTC.

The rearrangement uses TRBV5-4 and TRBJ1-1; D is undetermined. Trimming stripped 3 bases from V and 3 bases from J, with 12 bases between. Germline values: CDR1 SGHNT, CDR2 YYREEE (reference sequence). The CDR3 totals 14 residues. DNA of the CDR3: TGTGCCAGCAGCTCGGTTAGGAGCGACACTGAAGCTTTCTTT. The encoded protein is CASSSVRSDTEAFF.

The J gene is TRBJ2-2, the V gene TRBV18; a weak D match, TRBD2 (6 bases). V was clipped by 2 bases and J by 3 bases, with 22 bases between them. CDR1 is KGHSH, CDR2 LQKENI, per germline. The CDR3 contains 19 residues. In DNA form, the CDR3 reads TGTGCCAGCTCACCAATCAAAATGGGAGGAGGGTCGTACACCGGGGAGCTGTTTTTT. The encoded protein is CASSPIKMGGGSYTGELFF.

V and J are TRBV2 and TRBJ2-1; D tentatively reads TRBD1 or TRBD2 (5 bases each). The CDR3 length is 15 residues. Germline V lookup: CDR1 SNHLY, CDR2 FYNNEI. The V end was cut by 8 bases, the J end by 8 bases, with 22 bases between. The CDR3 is CASEREGTRGDEQFF. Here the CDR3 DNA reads TGTGCCAGCGAACGCGAGGGGACCCGAGGCGATGAGCAGTTCTTC.

CDR3 loop: CASSEENNSPLHF. The CDR3 DNA reads TGTGCCAGCAGTGAAGAAAATAATTCACCCCTCCACTTT. The gene calls are TRBV6-1 and TRBJ1-6; no firm D call. CDR1 is MNHNS and CDR2 is SASEGT in the germline V gene. Trimming removed 1 base from V and 5 bases from J, with 3 bases in between. CDR3 length equals 13 residues.

In DNA, the CDR3 is TGTGCCAGCAGCTCCGGGTTCAATCAGCCCCAGCATTTT. It specifies CASSSGFNQPQHF. V usage is TRBV7-9 and J usage is TRBJ1-5; the D is unclear. CDR1 and CDR2 (germline): SEHNR, FQNEAQ (reference sequence). This CDR3 contains 13 residues. The V and J ends lost 4 bases and 3 bases respectively, with 7 bases between them.

CDR3 in DNA: TGTGCCAGCAGCTTAGTCTCGCGGGGGGGAGAGACCCAGTACTTC. This codes for CASSLVSRGGETQYF. The V gene is TRBV7-2, the J gene TRBJ2-5, with 9 bases that match TRBD2. Germline assignment: CDR1 SGHTA and CDR2 FQGNSA. This CDR3 spans 15 amino acids. Trimming took 1 base from V and 4 from J; bases not matched to a gene: 4.

For the CDR3, the DNA is TGCGCCAGCAGCCAGGAGGGGGCGGCGGGTACGCCTTCCTACAATGAGCAGTTCTTC. As protein: CASSQEGAAGTPSYNEQFF. The chain couples TRBV4-1 to TRBJ2-1, with D perhaps matching TRBD1 (7 bases). Trimming left V 3 bases short and J 1 base short, with 22 bases between. Germline V gene lookup returns CDR1 MGHRA and CDR2 YSYEKL. The CDR3 spans 19 residues.